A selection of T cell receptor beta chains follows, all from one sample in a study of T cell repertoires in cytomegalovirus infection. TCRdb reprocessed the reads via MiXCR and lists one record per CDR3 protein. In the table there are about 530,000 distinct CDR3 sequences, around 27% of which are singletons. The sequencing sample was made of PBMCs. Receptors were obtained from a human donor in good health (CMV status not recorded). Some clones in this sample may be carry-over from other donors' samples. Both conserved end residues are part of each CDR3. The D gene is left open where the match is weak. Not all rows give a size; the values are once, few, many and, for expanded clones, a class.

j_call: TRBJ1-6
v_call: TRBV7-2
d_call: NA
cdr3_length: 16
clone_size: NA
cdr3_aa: CASSVLGTGENSPLHF
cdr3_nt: TGTGCCAGCAGCGTTCTCGGGACGGGGGAAAATTCACCCCTCCACTTT

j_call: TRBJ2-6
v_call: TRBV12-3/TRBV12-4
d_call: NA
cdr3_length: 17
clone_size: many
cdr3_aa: CASSLPRGQVGANVLTF
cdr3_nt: TGTGCCAGCAGTTTACCCAGAGGGCAGGTTGGGGCCAACGTCCTGACTTTC

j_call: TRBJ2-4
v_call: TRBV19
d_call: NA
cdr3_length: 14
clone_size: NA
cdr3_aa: CASSITSAKNIQYF
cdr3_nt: TGTGCCAGTAGTATTACTTCAGCCAAAAACATTCAGTACTTC

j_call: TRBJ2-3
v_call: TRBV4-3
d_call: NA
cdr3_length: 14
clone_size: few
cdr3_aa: CASSLGLTADTQYF
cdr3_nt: TGCGCCAGCAGCCTAGGGCTAACGGCAGATACGCAGTATTTT

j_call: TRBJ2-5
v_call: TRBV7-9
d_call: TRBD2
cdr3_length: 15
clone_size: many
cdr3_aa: CASSSERGRMKTQYF
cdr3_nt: TGTGCCAGCAGCTCCGAACGCGGGAGAATGAAGACCCAGTACTTC

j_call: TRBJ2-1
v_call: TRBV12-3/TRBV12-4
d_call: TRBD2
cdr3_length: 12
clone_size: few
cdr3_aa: CASSFASGEQFF
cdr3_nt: TGTGCCAGCAGCTTCGCTAGCGGAGAGCAGTTCTTC

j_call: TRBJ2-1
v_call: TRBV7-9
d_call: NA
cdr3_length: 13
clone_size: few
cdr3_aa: CASSQGGRTRQFF
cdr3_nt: TGTGCCAGCAGCCAGGGTGGCCGGACGAGGCAGTTCTTC

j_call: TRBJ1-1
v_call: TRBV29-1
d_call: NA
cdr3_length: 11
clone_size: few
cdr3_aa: CSVGHLSEAFF
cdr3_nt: TGCAGCGTTGGACATCTCTCCGAAGCTTTCTTT

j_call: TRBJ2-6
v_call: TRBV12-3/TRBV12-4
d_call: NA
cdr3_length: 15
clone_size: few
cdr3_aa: CASTMGGSGANVLTF
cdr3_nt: TGTGCCAGCACCATGGGGGGATCTGGGGCCAACGTCCTGACTTTC

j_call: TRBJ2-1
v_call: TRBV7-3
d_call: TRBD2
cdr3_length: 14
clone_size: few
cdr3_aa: CASSLTSLDNEQFF
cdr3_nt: TGTGCCAGCAGTTTGACTAGCTTAGACAATGAGCAGTTCTTC

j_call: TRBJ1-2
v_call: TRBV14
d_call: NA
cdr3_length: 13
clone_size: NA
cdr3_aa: CASSPLGTYGYTF
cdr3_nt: TGTGCCAGCAGCCCCTTAGGGACTTATGGCTACACCTTC

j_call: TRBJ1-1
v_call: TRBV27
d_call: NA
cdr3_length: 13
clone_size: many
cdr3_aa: CASSFSGGREAFF
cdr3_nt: TGTGCCAGCAGTTTTTCTGGCGGCAGGGAAGCTTTCTTT

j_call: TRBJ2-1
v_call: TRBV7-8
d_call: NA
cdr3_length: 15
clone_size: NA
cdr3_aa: CASSSMPGTYNEQFF
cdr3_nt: TGTGCCAGCAGCTCTATGCCAGGGACCTACAATGAGCAGTTCTTC

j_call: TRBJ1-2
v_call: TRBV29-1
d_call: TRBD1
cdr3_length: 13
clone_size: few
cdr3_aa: CSVEIGGGAGYTF
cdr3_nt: TGCAGCGTTGAAATTGGAGGGGGCGCGGGCTACACCTTC

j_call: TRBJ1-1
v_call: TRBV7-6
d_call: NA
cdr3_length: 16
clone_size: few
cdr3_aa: CASSQGRGVSNTEAFF
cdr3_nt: TGTGCCAGCAGCCAAGGGAGGGGGGTCTCTAACACTGAAGCTTTCTTT

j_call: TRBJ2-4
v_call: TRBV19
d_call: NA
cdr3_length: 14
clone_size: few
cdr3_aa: CASSGDIAKNIQYF
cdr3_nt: TGTGCCAGTAGTGGAGATATAGCCAAAAACATTCAGTACTTC

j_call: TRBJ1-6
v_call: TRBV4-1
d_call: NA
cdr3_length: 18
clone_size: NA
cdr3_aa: CASSQDLPGPSYNSPLHF
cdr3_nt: TGCGCCAGCAGCCAAGACCTTCCGGGGCCATCCTATAATTCACCCCTCCACTTT

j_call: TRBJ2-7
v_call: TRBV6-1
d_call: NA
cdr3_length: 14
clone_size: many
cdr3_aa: CASSRQDWDYEQYF
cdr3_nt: TGTGCCAGCAGTCGGCAGGACTGGGACTACGAGCAGTACTTC

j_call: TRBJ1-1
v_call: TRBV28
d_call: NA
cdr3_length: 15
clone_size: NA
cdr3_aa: CASRPGPLTGTEAFF
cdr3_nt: TGTGCCAGCAGACCCGGGCCCCTGACCGGCACTGAAGCTTTCTTT

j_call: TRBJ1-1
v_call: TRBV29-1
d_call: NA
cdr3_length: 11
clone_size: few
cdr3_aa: CSVEGGFEAFF
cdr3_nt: TGCAGCGTTGAGGGTGGTTTTGAAGCTTTCTTT

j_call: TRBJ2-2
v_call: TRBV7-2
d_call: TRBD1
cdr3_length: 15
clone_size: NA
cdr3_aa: CASSNRDRVTGELFF
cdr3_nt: TGTGCCAGCAGCAACCGGGACAGGGTGACCGGGGAGCTGTTTTTT

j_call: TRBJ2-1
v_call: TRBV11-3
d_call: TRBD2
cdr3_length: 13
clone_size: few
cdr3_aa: CASILAGGGEQFF
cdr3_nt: TGTGCCAGCATCCTAGCGGGAGGGGGTGAGCAGTTCTTC

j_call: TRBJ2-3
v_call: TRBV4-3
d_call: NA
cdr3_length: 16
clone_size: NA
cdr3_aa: CASSQEAYPRADTQYF
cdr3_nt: TGCGCCAGCAGCCAAGAGGCCTATCCGAGAGCAGATACGCAGTATTTT

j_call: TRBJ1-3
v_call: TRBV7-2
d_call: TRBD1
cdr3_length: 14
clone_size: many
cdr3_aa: CASSLRQGRNTIYF
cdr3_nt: TGTGCCAGCAGCTTGCGACAGGGGCGAAACACCATATATTTT

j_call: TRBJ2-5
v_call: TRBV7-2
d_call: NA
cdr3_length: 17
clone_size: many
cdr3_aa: CASSSRGGYSLQETQYF
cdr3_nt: TGTGCCAGCAGCTCGAGGGGGGGGTACTCGCTCCAAGAGACCCAGTACTTC

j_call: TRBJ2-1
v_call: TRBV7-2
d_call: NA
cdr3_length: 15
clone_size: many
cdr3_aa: CASSLTLFFSNEQFF
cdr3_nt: TGTGCCAGCAGCTTAACTCTGTTTTTTAGCAATGAGCAGTTCTTC

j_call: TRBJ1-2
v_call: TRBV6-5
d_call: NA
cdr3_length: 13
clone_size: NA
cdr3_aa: CASSRSPFYGYTF
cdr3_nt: TGTGCCAGCAGCCGATCTCCCTTCTATGGCTACACCTTC

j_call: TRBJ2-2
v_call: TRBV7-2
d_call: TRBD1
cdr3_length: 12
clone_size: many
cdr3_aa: CASNRGTGELFF
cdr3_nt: TGTGCCAGCAACAGGGGCACCGGGGAGCTGTTTTTT

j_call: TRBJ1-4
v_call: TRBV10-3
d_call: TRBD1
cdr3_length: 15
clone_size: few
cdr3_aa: CAISAQGGGNEKLFF
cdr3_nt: TGTGCCATCAGTGCACAGGGGGGAGGAAATGAAAAACTGTTTTTT